This T cell receptor beta chain originates from a study of T cells in tumors after PD-1 blockade. By frequency in the sample, this clone is medium-sized (0.01 to 0.1%). The sample carries other DNA sequences with the same CDR3. Assay: immunoSEQ multiplex PCR; the TCRdb copy retains only in-frame clones and omits some. In the table there are roughly 9,300 clones, around 60% of which are singletons. CDR1 and CDR2 (germline): MGHRA, YSYEKL. V was pared by 1 base and J by 2 bases, with 11 bases between. The CDR3 spans 15 residues. The gene calls are TRBV4-1 and TRBJ1-1; D remains ambiguous. Specimen: tumor tissue, collected after anti-PD-1 treatment. The TCR originated in a human donor with basal cell carcinoma. The CDR3, as DNA: TGCGCCAGCAGCCAAGGGGTAATGGGAAACACTGAAGCTTTCTTT. Amino acid sequence: CASSQGVMGNTEAFF.